The sample holds a few counts of the clone carrying this TCR beta chain. Its antigen is not identified. This record belongs to a study of T cells in Graves' hyperthyroidism and ophthalmopathy. Amplified TCR beta CDR3 regions derived from RNA transcripts. With the HTBI primer set, the TCR CDR3 went through a first round of RT-PCR. TCRdb reprocessed the multiplex PCR reads via MiXCR and lists one record per CDR3 protein. The table shows around 600,000 distinct CDR3 sequences, with roughly 15% occurring only once. General study results and limits: Ophthalmopathy was separated from stable hyperthyroidism by a 13 V-J model. Blood also held most thyroid clonotypes expanded beyond 0.001.

Per the germline V gene, CDR1 is MNHEY and CDR2 is SMNVEV (reference sequence). CDR3 length: 13 residues. Trimming pared 4 bases from V and 2 bases from J, leaving 7 bases between. Lactation, pregnancy, other autoimmune disease or uncontrolled infection led to exclusion of patients. Fresh 10 ml peripheral blood yielded PBMCs. The gene calls are TRBV27 and TRBJ2-3, with D hard to call. Sequencing was done on a sample of blood. The TCR comes from a middle-aged woman with Graves' ophthalmopathy. This CDR3 is CASSSLITDTQYF. The CDR3 DNA is TGTGCCAGCAGTTCCTTAATCACAGATACGCAGTATTTT.